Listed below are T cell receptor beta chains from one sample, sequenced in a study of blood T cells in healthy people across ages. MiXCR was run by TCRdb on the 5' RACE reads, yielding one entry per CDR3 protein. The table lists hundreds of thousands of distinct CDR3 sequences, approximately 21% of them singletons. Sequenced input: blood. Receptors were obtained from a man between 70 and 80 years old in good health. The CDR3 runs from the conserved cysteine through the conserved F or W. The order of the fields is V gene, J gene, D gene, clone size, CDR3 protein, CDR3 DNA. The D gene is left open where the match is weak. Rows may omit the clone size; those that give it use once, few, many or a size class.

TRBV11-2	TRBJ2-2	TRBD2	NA	CASSLDPSGGTGELFF	TGTGCCAGCAGCTTAGACCCTAGCGGGGGCACCGGGGAGCTGTTTTTT
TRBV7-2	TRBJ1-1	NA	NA	CASSSRLVGANTEAFF	TGTGCCAGCAGCTCCCGCCTGGTGGGGGCCAACACTGAAGCTTTCTTT
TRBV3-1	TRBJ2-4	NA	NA	CASSQYTVLNF	TGTGCCAGCAGCCAATATACCGTTCTGAACTTC
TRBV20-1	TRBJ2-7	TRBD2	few	CSARPSGRVGEQYF	TGCAGTGCTAGACCTAGCGGGAGAGTTGGAGAGCAGTACTTC
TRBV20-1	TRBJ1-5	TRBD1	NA	CSARDQRQGANQPQHF	TGCAGTGCTAGAGATCAAAGACAGGGGGCTAATCAGCCCCAGCATTTT
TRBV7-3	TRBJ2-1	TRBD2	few	CASSKGLAGYNEQFF	TGTGCCAGCAGCAAGGGACTAGCGGGCTACAATGAGCAGTTCTTC
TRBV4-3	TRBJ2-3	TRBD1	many	CASSLQGARTDTQYF	TGCGCCAGCAGCCTACAGGGGGCTAGAACAGATACGCAGTATTTT
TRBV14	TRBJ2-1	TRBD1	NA	CASSQGPLSGQATYGDEQFF	TGTGCCAGCAGCCAAGGACCACTCTCCGGACAGGCGACGTATGGGGATGAGCAGTTCTTC
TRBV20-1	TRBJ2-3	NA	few	CSASRGTSDTQYF	TGCAGTGCTAGTCGGGGGACCTCGGATACGCAGTATTTT
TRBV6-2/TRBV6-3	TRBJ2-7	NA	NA	CASSYTGPLGDEQYF	TGTGCCAGCAGTTACACCGGGCCTCTAGGAGACGAGCAGTACTTC
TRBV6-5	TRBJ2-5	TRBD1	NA	CASSNRQGSGFQETQYF	TGTGCCAGCAGTAACCGACAGGGGTCCGGGTTCCAAGAGACCCAGTACTTC
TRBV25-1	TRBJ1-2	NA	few	CASAGSLDYGYTF	TGTGCCAGCGCCGGGTCCTTGGACTATGGCTACACCTTC
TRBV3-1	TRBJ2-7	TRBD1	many	CASSPPGQGSYEQYF	TGTGCCAGCAGCCCTCCGGGACAGGGTTCGTACGAGCAGTACTTC